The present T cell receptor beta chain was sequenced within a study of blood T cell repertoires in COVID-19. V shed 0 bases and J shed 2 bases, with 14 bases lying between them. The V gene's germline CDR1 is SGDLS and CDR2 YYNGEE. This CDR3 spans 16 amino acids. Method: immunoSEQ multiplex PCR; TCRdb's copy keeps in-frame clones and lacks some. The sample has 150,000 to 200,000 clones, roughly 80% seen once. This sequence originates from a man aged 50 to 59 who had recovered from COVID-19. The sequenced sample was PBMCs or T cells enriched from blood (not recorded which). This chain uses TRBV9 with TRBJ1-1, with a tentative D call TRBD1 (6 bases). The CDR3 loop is CASSVGGRGHNTEAFF. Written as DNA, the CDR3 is TGTGCCAGCAGCGTAGGGGGACGGGGACATAACACTGAAGCTTTCTTT.